In this sample, the clone carrying this TCR beta chain turned up a few times. This sample was taken from a study of cytomegalovirus exposure and HLA in healthy donors. This CDR3 comprises 13 residues. From germline, CDR1 is MNHNS and CDR2 SASEGT. V was cut by 5 bases and J by 1 base, with 8 bases left in between. This PCR relied on a set of 60 Vbeta primers and 13 Jbeta primers. The data were produced by immunoSEQ multiplex PCR, yet TCRdb's version contains in-frame clones alone and is incomplete. The table shows 90,000 to 130,000 clones, with approximately 70% occurring only once. This receptor was identified in a man aged 25-45 years in good health and CMV-seropositive. Sequenced: PBMCs. The gene calls are TRBV6-1 and TRBJ1-1; D not certain. The CDR3 DNA is TGTGCCAGCAGTAATACACAGAACACTGAAGCTTTCTTT. Encoded protein: CASSNTQNTEAFF.